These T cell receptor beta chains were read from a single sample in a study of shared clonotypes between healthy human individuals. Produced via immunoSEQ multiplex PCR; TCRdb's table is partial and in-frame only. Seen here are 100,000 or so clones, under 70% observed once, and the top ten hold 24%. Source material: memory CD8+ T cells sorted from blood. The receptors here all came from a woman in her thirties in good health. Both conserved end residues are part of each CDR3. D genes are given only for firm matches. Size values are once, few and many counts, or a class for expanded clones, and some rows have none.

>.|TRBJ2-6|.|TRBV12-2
CASRCLSTQSRANVLTF
TGTGCAAGTCGCTGTCTATCCACACAAAGTCGGGCCAACGTCCTGACTTTC
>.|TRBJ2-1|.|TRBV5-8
CASSPWMGRVDEQFF
TGTGCCAGCAGTCCGTGGATGGGAAGGGTCGATGAGCAGTTCTTC
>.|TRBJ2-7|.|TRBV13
CASSLGAGKIYEQYF
TGTGCCAGCAGCTTAGGGGCGGGCAAGATCTACGAGCAGTACTTC
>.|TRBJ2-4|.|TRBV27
CASSPITEAKNIQYF
TGTGCCAGCAGTCCTATAACTGAAGCCAAAAACATTCAGTACTTC
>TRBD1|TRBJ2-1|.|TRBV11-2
CASSQGQGASHEQFF
TGTGCCAGCAGCCAGGGACAGGGGGCGTCTCACGAGCAGTTCTTC
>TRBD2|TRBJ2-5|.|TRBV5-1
CASSWTSGGTKETQYF
TGCGCCAGCAGCTGGACTAGCGGGGGCACTAAAGAGACCCAGTACTTC
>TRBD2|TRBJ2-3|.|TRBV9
CASSDRLAGISEGPDTQYF
TGTGCCAGCAGTGACAGACTAGCGGGAATTTCAGAGGGTCCAGATACGCAGTATTTT
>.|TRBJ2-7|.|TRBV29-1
CSVGGSEQYF
TGCAGCGTTGGGGGGTCCGAGCAGTACTTC
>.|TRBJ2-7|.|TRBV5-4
CASSLVGTSYEQYF
TGTGCCAGCAGCTTGGTTGGGACCTCATACGAGCAGTACTTC
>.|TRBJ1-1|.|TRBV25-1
CASMGGNTEAFF
TGTGCCAGCATGGGGGGGAACACTGAAGCTTTCTTT
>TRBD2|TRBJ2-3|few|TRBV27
CASSPATSGKGADTQYF
TGTGCCAGCAGTCCAGCGACTAGCGGGAAAGGGGCAGATACGCAGTATTTT
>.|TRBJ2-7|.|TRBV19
CASSIESATYEQYF
TGTGCCAGTAGTATAGAATCAGCAACCTACGAGCAGTACTTC
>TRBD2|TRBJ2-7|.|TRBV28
CASSPRTSGIPSYEQYF
TGTGCCAGCAGTCCGCGGACTAGCGGGATCCCCTCCTACGAGCAGTACTTC
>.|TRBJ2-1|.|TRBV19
CASSWMGTNEQFF
TGTGCCAGTAGTTGGATGGGAACCAATGAGCAGTTCTTC
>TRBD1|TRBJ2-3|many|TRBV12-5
CASGRGDRAADTQYF
TGTGCTAGTGGTCGAGGGGACAGGGCGGCAGATACGCAGTATTTT
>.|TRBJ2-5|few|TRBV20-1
CSASPETQYF
TGCAGTGCTTCACCGGAGACCCAGTACTTC
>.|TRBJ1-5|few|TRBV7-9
CASSLGNREVQPQHF
TGTGCCAGCAGCTTAGGTAACAGGGAGGTTCAGCCCCAGCATTTT
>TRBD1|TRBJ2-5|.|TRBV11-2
CASSFGTGREQYF
TGTGCCAGCAGCTTCGGGACAGGGCGGGAGCAGTACTTC
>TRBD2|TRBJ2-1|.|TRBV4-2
CASSQDTGGYNEQFF
TGTGCCAGCAGCCAAGATACGGGAGGCTACAATGAGCAGTTCTTC
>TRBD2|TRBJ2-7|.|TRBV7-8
CASSKGLAPSYEQYF
TGTGCCAGCAGCAAGGGACTAGCGCCCTCCTACGAGCAGTACTTC
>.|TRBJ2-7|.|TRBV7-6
CASSLGPNYEQYF
TGTGCCAGCAGCCTGGGGCCCAACTACGAGCAGTACTTC
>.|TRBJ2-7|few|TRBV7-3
CASSQRTRGEQYF
TGTGCCAGCAGCCAACGAACGAGGGGGGAGCAGTACTTC
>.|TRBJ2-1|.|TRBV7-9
CASSFWGDEQFF
TGTGCCAGCAGCTTTTGGGGCGATGAGCAGTTCTTC
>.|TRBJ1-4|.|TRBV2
CASGGLIATNEKLFF
TGTGCCAGCGGGGGATTGATTGCAACTAATGAAAAACTGTTTTTT
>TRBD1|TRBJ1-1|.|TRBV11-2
CASSLDIHGTGFTEAFF
TGTGCCAGCAGCTTAGATATCCACGGGACAGGGTTCACTGAAGCTTTCTTT
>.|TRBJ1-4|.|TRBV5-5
CASSLGPGEGEKLFF
TGTGCCAGCAGCCTGGGTCCAGGGGAAGGAGAAAAACTGTTTTTT
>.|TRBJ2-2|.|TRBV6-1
CASMPGPTGELFF
TGTGCCAGCATGCCCGGGCCCACCGGGGAGCTGTTTTTT
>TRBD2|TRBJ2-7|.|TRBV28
CASTPGLASYEQYF
TGTGCCAGCACCCCGGGACTAGCCTCCTACGAGCAGTACTTC
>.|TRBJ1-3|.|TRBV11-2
CASSWTAKVGNTIYF
TGTGCCAGCAGCTGGACAGCAAAGGTGGGAAACACCATATATTTT
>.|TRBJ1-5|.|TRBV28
CASSFLGRGDQPQHF
TGTGCCAGCAGTTTTCTAGGGCGGGGGGATCAGCCCCAGCATTTT
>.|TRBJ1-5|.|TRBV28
CASRLGGDGQPQHF
TGTGCCAGCCGCCTTGGAGGGGACGGGCAGCCCCAGCATTTT
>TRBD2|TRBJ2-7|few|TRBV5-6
CASSLAETSGSVFSYEQYF
TGTGCCAGCAGCTTGGCCGAGACTAGCGGAAGTGTTTTCTCCTACGAGCAGTACTTC
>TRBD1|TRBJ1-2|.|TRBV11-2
CASTLGTDYGYTF
TGTGCCAGCACCCTAGGGACAGACTATGGCTACACCTTC
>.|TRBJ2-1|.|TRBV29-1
CSGQGRDYNEQFF
TGCAGCGGCCAGGGACGCGACTACAATGAGCAGTTCTTC
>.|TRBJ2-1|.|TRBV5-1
CASSFGPYHATSQLESEFF
TGCGCCAGCAGCTTTGGGCCATACCACGCAACCTCTCAACTGGAGTCTGAGTTCTTC
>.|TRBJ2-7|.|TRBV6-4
CASSDSSGGGYEQYF
TGTGCCAGCAGTGACTCGTCGGGTGGGGGCTACGAGCAGTACTTC
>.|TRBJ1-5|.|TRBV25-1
CASSEGGGQPQHF
TGTGCCAGCAGTGAGGGAGGAGGCCAGCCCCAGCATTTT
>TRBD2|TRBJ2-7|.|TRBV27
CASSPLAGDYEQYF
TGTGCCAGCAGCCCACTAGCGGGAGACTACGAGCAGTACTTC
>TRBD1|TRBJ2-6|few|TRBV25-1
CASSEDRVVGANVLTF
TGTGCCAGCAGTGAAGACAGGGTGGTGGGGGCCAACGTCCTGACTTTC
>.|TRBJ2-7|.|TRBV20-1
CSAPGTYEQYF
TGCAGTGCCCCAGGAACCTACGAGCAGTACTTC
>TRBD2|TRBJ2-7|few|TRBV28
CASGNRLAPYEQYF
TGTGCCAGCGGAAATCGACTAGCGCCCTACGAGCAGTACTTC
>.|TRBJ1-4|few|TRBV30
CAFQGNGEKLFF
TGTGCCTTCCAGGGTAATGGCGAAAAACTGTTTTTT
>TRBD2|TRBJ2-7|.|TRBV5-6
CASSLAETSGERFDYEQYF
TGTGCCAGCAGCTTGGCCGAGACTAGCGGGGAGCGGTTCGACTACGAGCAGTACTTC
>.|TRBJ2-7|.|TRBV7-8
CASRLLGEQYF
TGTGCCAGCAGACTACTTGGGGAGCAGTACTTC
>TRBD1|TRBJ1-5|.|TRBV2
CASTVRDRGLGGQPQHF
TGTGCCAGCACTGTCCGGGACAGGGGGTTAGGGGGTCAGCCCCAGCATTTT
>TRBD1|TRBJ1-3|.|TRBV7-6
CASSTRDSRNTIYF
TGTGCCAGCAGCACAAGGGACAGCAGAAACACCATATATTTT
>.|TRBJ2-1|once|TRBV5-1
CASSLVLNNEQFF
TGCGCCAGCAGCTTGGTCCTAAACAATGAGCAGTTCTTC
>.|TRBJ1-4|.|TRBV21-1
CAREGLNPSLDWEKLFF
TGTGCCCGCGAGGGACTAAATCCCTCCCTCGATTGGGAAAAACTGTTTTTT
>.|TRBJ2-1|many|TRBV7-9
CASSPRGGSSYNEQFF
TGTGCCAGCAGCCCTCGAGGGGGGTCGTCCTACAATGAGCAGTTCTTC
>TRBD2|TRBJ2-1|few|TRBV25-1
CASSGPLAGVRNEQFF
TGTGCCAGCAGTGGGCCACTAGCGGGAGTTCGCAATGAGCAGTTCTTC
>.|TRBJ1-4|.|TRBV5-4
CASSLDKANEKLFF
TGTGCCAGCAGCCTGGACAAAGCTAATGAAAAACTGTTTTTT
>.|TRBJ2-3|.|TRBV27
CASSLRGGGLWDTQYF
TGTGCCAGCAGTTTAAGAGGGGGGGGACTTTGGGATACGCAGTATTTT
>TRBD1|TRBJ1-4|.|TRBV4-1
CASSRDGTDEKLFF
TGCGCCAGCAGCCGAGACGGGACAGATGAAAAACTGTTTTTT
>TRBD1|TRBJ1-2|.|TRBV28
CASRTGTGGYGYTF
TGTGCCAGCAGAACTGGGACAGGGGGTTATGGCTACACCTTC